This entry describes one TCR beta chain. This specimen comes from a study of CD8+ T cells in alopecia areata. In the study overall: Oral tofacitinib (5 to 10 mg twice daily) was administered to treated patients.

This CDR3 is 16 amino acids long. CDR1 and CDR2 from the germline V gene are LGHNA and YSLEER. The J segment lost 1 base and the V segment lost 1 base, leaving 4 bases of the junction unmatched. Sequencing templates came from extracted RNA that was reverse transcribed into cDNA. Assay used: immunoSEQ multiplex PCR; TCRdb lists only in-frame clones, some missing. The top ten clones hold around 24% of a sample with approximately 54,000 clones, over 95% of them seen once. The chain recombines TRBV4-3 with TRBJ2-7; 10 nucleotides agree with TRBD2. The receptor comes from a human donor with alopecia areata. The sample here was CD8+ T cells sorted from blood, taken at week 0. CDR3 sequence reads: CASSQAWTSGSYEQYF. DNA for the CDR3: TGCGCCAGCAGCCAAGCTTGGACTAGCGGATCCTACGAGCAGTACTTC.